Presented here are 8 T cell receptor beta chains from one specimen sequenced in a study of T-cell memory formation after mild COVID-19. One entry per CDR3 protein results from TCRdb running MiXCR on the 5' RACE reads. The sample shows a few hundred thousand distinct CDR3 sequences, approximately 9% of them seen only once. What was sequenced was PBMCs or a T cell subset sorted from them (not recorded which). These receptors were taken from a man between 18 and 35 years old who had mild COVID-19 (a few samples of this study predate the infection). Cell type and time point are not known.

CDR3 loop: CASSPLDLLELYV. In DNA, the CDR3 is TGTGCCAGCTCACCTCTGGACTTACTGGAGCTCTACGTC. The genes are TRBV18 and TRBJ2-7; a possible D gene is TRBD2 (5 bases). This CDR3 comprises 13 residues. Germline lookup yields CDR1 KGHSH and CDR2 LQKENI. V was cut by 3 bases and J by 13 bases, with 19 bases left in between.

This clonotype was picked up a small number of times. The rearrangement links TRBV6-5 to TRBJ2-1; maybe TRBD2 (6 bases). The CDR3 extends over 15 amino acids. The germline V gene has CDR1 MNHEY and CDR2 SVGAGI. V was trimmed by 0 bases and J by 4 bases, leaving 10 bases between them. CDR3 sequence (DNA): TGTGCCAGCAGTTACTCGGGCGCGGGGTACAATGAGCAGTTCTTC. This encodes CASSYSGAGYNEQFF.

The chain's CDR3 is CASCHTGGNEQFF. The CDR3 DNA is TGTGCCAGCTGCCACACAGGGGGCAATGAGCAGTTCTTC. The chain recombines TRBV12-3 or TRBV12-4 with TRBJ2-1; the match to TRBD1 covers 8 bases. This CDR3 comprises 13 residues. Germline trimming cut 8 bases from V and 6 bases from J; bases unmatched to any gene: 6.

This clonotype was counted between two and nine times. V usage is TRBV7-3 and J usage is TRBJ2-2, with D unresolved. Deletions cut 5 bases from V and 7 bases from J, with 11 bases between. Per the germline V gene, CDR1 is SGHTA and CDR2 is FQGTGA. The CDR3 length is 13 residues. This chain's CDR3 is CASSQAGVGELFF. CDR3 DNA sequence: TGTGCCAGCAGCCAAGCTGGTGTCGGGGAGCTGTTTTTT.

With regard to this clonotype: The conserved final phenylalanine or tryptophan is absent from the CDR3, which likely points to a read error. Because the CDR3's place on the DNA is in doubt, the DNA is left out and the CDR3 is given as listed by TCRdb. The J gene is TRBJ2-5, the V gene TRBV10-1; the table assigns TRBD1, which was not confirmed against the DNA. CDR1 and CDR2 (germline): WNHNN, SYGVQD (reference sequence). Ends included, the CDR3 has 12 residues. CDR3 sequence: CASRPGDSASMA.

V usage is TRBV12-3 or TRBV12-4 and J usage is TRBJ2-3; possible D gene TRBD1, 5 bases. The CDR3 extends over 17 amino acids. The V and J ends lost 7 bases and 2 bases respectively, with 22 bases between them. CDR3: CASNPNVQGSNTDTQYF. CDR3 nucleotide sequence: TGTGCCAGCAATCCAAATGTTCAGGGTAGCAACACAGATACGCAGTATTTT.

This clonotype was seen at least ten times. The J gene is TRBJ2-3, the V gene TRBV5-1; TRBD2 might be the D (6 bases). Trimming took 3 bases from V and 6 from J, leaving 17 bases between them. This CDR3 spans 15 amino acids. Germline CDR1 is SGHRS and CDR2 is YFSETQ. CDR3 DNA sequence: TGCGCCAGCAGCTCCTACGGGGTAGCGGTGGATACGCAGTATTTT. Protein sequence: CASSSYGVAVDTQYF.

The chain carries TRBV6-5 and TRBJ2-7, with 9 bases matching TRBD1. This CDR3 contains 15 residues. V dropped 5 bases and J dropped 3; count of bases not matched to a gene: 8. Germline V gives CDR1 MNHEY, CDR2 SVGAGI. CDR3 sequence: CASSRSTGGSYEQYF. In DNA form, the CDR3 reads TGTGCCAGCAGTCGATCGACAGGGGGAAGCTACGAGCAGTACTTC.